These 18 T cell receptor beta chains were sequenced from one sample in a study of CD8+CD57+ T cells in acquired aplastic anemia. TCR beta VDJ and CDR3 profiles were obtained from a genomic DNA template. TCRdb re-analysed the reads in MiXCR, keeping a single row per CDR3 protein. The sample has about 400,000 distinct CDR3 sequences; 55% to 75% are singletons. Sequencing was performed on sorted CD4+, CD8+, or CD8+CD57+ T cells (not recorded which) from PBMCs. The receptors here all came from a human donor in good health, serving as a control.

The chain combines TRBV12-3 or TRBV12-4 with TRBJ1-2, with D perhaps TRBD1 (6 bases). This CDR3 contains 14 residues. The germline V and J ends were trimmed by 8 bases and 8 bases, with 21 bases remaining between them. The CDR3 reads CASRTAAGQDGYTF. As DNA, the CDR3 is TGTGCCAGCCGGACAGCGGCAGGCCAGGACGGCTACACCTTC.

This clonotype was detected ten times or more. The chain carries TRBV12-3 or TRBV12-4 and TRBJ2-7; D may be TRBD2 (5 bases). CDR3 size: 13 residues. With 7 bases removed from V and 2 bases from J, the gap between germline ends came to 12 bases. DNA of the CDR3: TGTGCCAGCAAGGAGGCAGCCGCCTACGAGCAGTACTTC. Protein sequence: CASKEAAAYEQYF.

This clonotype was recorded a few times. The CDR3 does not end in the conserved phenylalanine or tryptophan, so this is likely a read error. It is unclear where the CDR3 begins or ends on the DNA, so no DNA is shown, and the CDR3 is as TCRdb lists it. The J gene is TRBJ1-5, the V gene TRBV7-2. The CDR3 totals 13 residues, both ends included. Germline CDR1 is SGHTA and CDR2 is FQGNSA. The CDR3 reads CASSLEAGEQYFG.

The sample holds many counts of this clonotype. V gene TRBV6-5 combines with J gene TRBJ1-2; the D is unclear. Trimming pared 5 bases from V and 3 bases from J, leaving 16 bases between. The CDR3 contains 15 residues. Germline-derived CDR1 and CDR2 are MNHEY and SVGAGI. CDR3 nucleotide sequence: TGTGCCAGCAGTCGCGTCCAGACTGTAGACTATGGCTACACCTTC. As protein: CASSRVQTVDYGYTF.

Note on this clonotype: The junction differs from germline at one of its ends, possibly a read error. The chain couples TRBV7-2 to TRBJ2-7; D gene uncertain. The CDR3 length is 15 residues. CDR1 is SGHTA, CDR2 FQGNSA, per germline. The CDR3 loop is CASSCEVGSSYERYF. The CDR3 nucleotides read TGTGCCAGCAGCTGTGAGGTGGGTAGCTCCTACGAGCGGTACTTC.

About this clonotype itself: An end of the junction does not agree with germline; a read error may underlie this. The CDR3 sequence: CVSSPRQVCTEAFF. For the CDR3, the DNA is TGTGTCAGCAGTCCAAGACAGGTGTGCACTGAAGCTTTCTTT. This chain links TRBV12-3 or TRBV12-4 with TRBJ1-1; the D gene is possibly TRBD1 (6 bases). This CDR3 is 14 amino acids long.

Worth noting for this clonotype: This sequence may be a read error, since a much larger clone differs from it by one base. This chain connects TRBV5-4 to TRBJ1-2; D gene uncertain. The CDR3 covers 14 residues. Germline lookup yields CDR1 SGHNT and CDR2 YYREEE (reference sequence). Trimming left V 4 bases short and J 9 bases short, with 19 bases between. The CDR3 region is CASSRPSPGICYTF. CDR3 DNA sequence: TGTGCCAGCAGCCGCCCATCTCCGGGCATTTGCTACACCTTC.

Comment on this clonotype: No conserved phenylalanine or tryptophan is present at the end of the CDR3, so a read error is the likely explanation. The chain joins TRBV7-3 to TRBJ2-3; D remains ambiguous. CDR1 is SGHTA, CDR2 FQGTGA, per germline. This CDR3 has 15 residues. Here the CDR3 DNA reads TGCGCCAGCAGCTTGGTGGGTGGTTACACAGATACGCAGTATCTT. Its translation is CASSLVGGYTDTQYL.

This clonotype has ten or more counts. The chain recombines TRBV30 with TRBJ1-6; D is ambiguous. Trimming removed 4 bases at V and 10 bases at J, with 20 bases between. Germline V lookup: CDR1 GTSNPN, CDR2 SVGIG (reference sequence). This CDR3 region has 15 residues. The CDR3 reads CAWTEEPRDESPLHF. Written as DNA, the CDR3 is TGTGCCTGGACCGAGGAGCCGAGGGATGAGTCACCCCTCCACTTT.

CDR3 sequence reads: CSALRREGYSYTF. CDR3 DNA: TGCAGCGCTCTTCGGCGGGAAGGTTACAGCTACACCTTC. The rearrangement joins TRBV20-1 to TRBJ1-2; D is uncertain. The CDR3 length is 13 residues. Germline CDR1 is DFQATT and CDR2 is SNEGSKA (reference sequence).

V gene TRBV7-6 combines with J gene TRBJ2-3; D unresolved. V was cut by 5 bases and J by 8 bases, with 23 bases left in between. The CDR3 is 16 amino acids. Per the germline V gene, CDR1 is SGHVS and CDR2 is FNYEAQ. In DNA, the CDR3 is TGTGCCAGCAGCGCAGCCGTAGTCTCTGGAAACACTACGCAGTATTTT. This codes for CASSAAVVSGNTTQYF.

The rearrangement uses TRBV20-1 and TRBJ2-7; no reliable D call. Per germline, CDR1 DFQATT and CDR2 SNEGSKA (reference sequence). The CDR3 extends over 13 amino acids. Deletions cut 4 bases from V and 3 bases from J, with 13 bases between. The CDR3 nucleotides are TGCAGTGCTACTTACCGTACGGGCTACGAGCAGTACTTC. Its translation is CSATYRTGYEQYF.

The genes are TRBV5-4 and TRBJ2-7; possible D gene TRBD1, 5 bases. Germline lookup yields CDR1 SGHNT and CDR2 YYREEE (reference sequence). V lost 2 bases to trimming and J lost 6 bases, with 12 bases between them. This CDR3 spans 13 amino acids. The CDR3 sequence: CASSFPGIGEQYF. In DNA, the CDR3 is TGTGCCAGCAGCTTCCCAGGGATCGGCGAGCAGTACTTC. Variable domain in full (rest from reference TRBV5-4 and TRBJ2-7): ETGVTQSPTHLIKTRGQQVTLRCSSQSGHNTVSWYQQALGQGPQFIFQYYREEENGRGNFPPRFSGLQFPNYSSELNVNALELDDSALYLCASSFPGIGEQYFGPGTRLTVT.

This clonotype was detected many times. The V and J genes are TRBV7-2 and TRBJ1-4; D uncertain. The CDR3 covers 15 residues. Trimming cost V 1 base and J 0 bases, with 6 bases left between them. Germline V lookup: CDR1 SGHTA, CDR2 FQGNSA. CDR3 sequence: CASSLGWPTNEKLFF. The CDR3 nucleotides are TGTGCCAGCAGCTTAGGTTGGCCAACTAATGAAAAACTGTTTTTT.

About this clonotype itself: At one end, the junction sequence differs from germline, possibly due to a read error. J is TRBJ2-3 and V is TRBV7-8; the D is unclear. This CDR3 region has 14 residues. Germline values: CDR1 SGHVS, CDR2 FQNEAQ. The CDR3: CASSVDLTPTKTHF. CDR3 sequence (DNA): TGTGCCAGCAGCGTCGATTTAACCCCCACAAAGACGCATTTT.

The chain carries TRBV20-1 and TRBJ1-6; no firm D call. The CDR3 has 15 amino acids. Per the germline V gene, CDR1 is DFQATT and CDR2 is SNEGSKA (reference sequence). Trimming left V 0 bases short and J 9 bases short, with 15 bases between. CDR3 amino acids: CSAREGTTGGSPLHF. CDR3 DNA sequence: TGCAGTGCTAGAGAAGGAACAACCGGCGGTTCACCCCTCCACTTT.

CDR3 DNA sequence: TGTGCCAGCAGTGCGGGACAGTTATCACCCCTCCACTTT. It translates to CASSAGQLSPLHF. The chain recombines TRBV12-3 or TRBV12-4 with TRBJ1-6; 7 bases are shared with TRBD1. The trim removed 5 bases at V and 10 bases at J, leaving 5 bases unmatched. CDR3 length equals 13 residues.

Of note for this clonotype: At one boundary the junction diverges from the germline segment, which might be a read error. V gene TRBV5-1 combines with J gene TRBJ2-7, with D perhaps TRBD2 (6 bases). CDR1 and CDR2 (germline): SGHRS, YFSETQ. The CDR3 contains 15 residues. The CDR3 reads CASSFAGNSVNEQYF. The CDR3 DNA follows: TGTGCCAGCAGCTTCGCGGGGAATAGCGTCAACGAGCAGTACTTC.